This TCR beta chain is drawn from a study of CD4 T cells in relation to SARS-CoV-2 and coronaviruses. About the study: ViraFEST: roughly ten-day antigen culture of PBMCs, then TCR beta CDR3 sequencing. Study conclusions and caveats: Compared with monoreactive clones, crossreactive clones showed significantly weaker SARS-CoV-2 expansion.

The protocol was immunoSEQ multiplex PCR, while the TCRdb copy is restricted to in-frame clones and leaves out a portion. This sample carries some 40,000 clones, roughly 80% of them seen once, and the ten largest clones take roughly 22%. To note about this clone: The antigen is undetermined. Other nucleotide sequences in the sample specify the same CDR3.

Naive and memory CD4+ T cells were separated from cryopreserved PBMCs. Naive or memory CD4+ cells were cultured 1:1 with T cell-depleted PBMCs plus CEF. Trimming removed 0 bases from V and 4 bases from J; junction bases left unmatched: 7. Per germline, CDR1 SGHRS and CDR2 YFSETQ. The CDR3 sequence is 15 residues long. This sequence originates from an adult with COVID-19. The chain employs TRBV5-1 and TRBJ2-7; 7 bases line up with TRBD2. The material sequenced was memory CD4+ T cells from PBMCs, cultured in vitro. The CDR3, as DNA: TGCGCCAGCAGCTTGGAGACGGGAGGACCATACGAGCAGTACTTC. This encodes CASSLETGGPYEQYF. The full variable domain, rest sourced from reference TRBV5-1 and TRBJ2-7, is KAGVTQTPRYLIKTRGQQVTLSCSPISGHRSVSWYQQTPGQGLQFLFEYFSETQRNKGNFPGRFSGRQFSNSRSEMNVSTLELGDSALYLCASSLETGGPYEQYFGPGTRLTVT.